The rows below give T cell receptor beta chains drawn from one sample of a study of blood T cell repertoires in COVID-19. Sequenced by immunoSEQ multiplex PCR; TCRdb stores in-frame clones only, minus some. Among fewer than 85,000 clones listed, roughly three quarters were seen once. Source material: peripheral blood. These receptors all come from a man between 65 and 85 years old with COVID-19, enrolled during active disease. Both conserved end residues are part of each CDR3. D genes are given only for firm matches. Clone size is shown for a subset of rows, as once, few, many or a class of expanded clone.

d_call clone_size j_call v_call cdr3_aa cdr3_nt
TRBD1 NA TRBJ1-2 TRBV5-8 CASSSRDAGGGYTF TGTGCCAGCAGCTCGCGTGACGCAGGGGGAGGCTACACCTTC
TRBD1 NA TRBJ2-1 TRBV15 CATSIGPGQADEQFF TGTGCCACCAGCATTGGCCCAGGACAGGCAGATGAGCAGTTCTTC
NA NA TRBJ2-1 TRBV4-2 CASSRAPGAYNEQFF TGTGCCAGCAGCCGTGCACCGGGGGCCTACAATGAGCAGTTCTTC
NA NA TRBJ1-1 TRBV3-1/TRBV3-2 CASSQELARVDTEAFF TGTGCCAGCAGCCAAGAGCTCGCCCGCGTGGACACTGAAGCTTTCTTT
TRBD1 few TRBJ2-7 TRBV28 CASSLVGQIYEQYF TGTGCCAGCAGTTTGGTGGGACAGATCTACGAGCAGTACTTC
NA few TRBJ1-2 TRBV6-2/TRBV6-3 CASSHSVGGRNYGYTF TGTGCCAGCAGTCACTCAGTGGGGGGTCGAAACTATGGCTACACCTTC
TRBD1 NA TRBJ1-6 TRBV19 CASSIYRGESPLHF TGTGCCAGTAGTATCTACAGGGGAGAATCACCCCTCCACTTT
NA NA TRBJ2-1 TRBV7-3 CASSFGVSSYNEQFF TGTGCCAGCAGCTTCGGGGTGAGCTCCTACAATGAGCAGTTCTTC
NA NA TRBJ2-2 TRBV27 CASSLIGGNTGELFF TGTGCCAGCAGTTTAATAGGGGGTAACACCGGGGAGCTGTTTTTT
TRBD1 NA TRBJ1-1 TRBV29-1 CSVEGDRGPDTEAFF TGCAGCGTTGAAGGGGACAGGGGGCCGGACACTGAAGCTTTCTTT